This is a list of T cell receptor beta chains from one sample in a study of T cells after yellow fever vaccination. Each CDR3 protein is one row after TCRdb ran MiXCR on the 5' RACE reads. The data show 60,000 or so distinct CDR3 sequences, 7.1% seen once. Source: CD8+ T cells sorted from PBMCs, taken on the day of the first yellow fever vaccination. The receptors were sampled from a man aged 18 to 29 who received the YFV17D yellow fever vaccine. Both conserved end residues are part of each CDR3. D genes are given only for firm matches. Size tells how often a clone was seen (once, few, many) or the class of an expanded clone, and some rows leave it out.

many | - | TRBJ2-1 | TRBV28 | CASSSILGAGNEQFF | TGTGCCAGCAGTTCGATATTGGGGGCCGGGAATGAGCAGTTCTTC
- | - | TRBJ2-5 | TRBV4-1 | CAGSQGGGETQYF | TGCGCCGGCAGCCAAGGGGGGGGCGAGACCCAGTACTTC
- | - | TRBJ2-1 | TRBV6-2/TRBV6-3 | CASSYWRGPANSYNEQFF | TGTGCCAGCAGTTATTGGCGGGGTCCGGCCAACTCCTACAATGAGCAGTTCTTC
- | - | TRBJ1-1 | TRBV27 | CASSWGSYTEAFF | TGTGCCTCCTCCTGGGGGTCCTACACTGAAGCTTTCTTT
few | TRBD2 | TRBJ2-5 | TRBV7-6 | CASRGEPGLAEETQYF | TGTGCCAGCAGGGGGGAACCGGGACTAGCGGAAGAGACCCAGTACTTC
many | TRBD2 | TRBJ2-7 | TRBV7-6 | CASSLDGAGVQYF | TGTGCCAGCAGCTTAGATGGAGCGGGGGTGCAGTACTTC
- | TRBD1 | TRBJ2-1 | TRBV9 | CASSVGGTGFDEQFF | TGTGCCAGCAGCGTAGGAGGGACAGGGTTTGATGAGCAGTTCTTC
few | TRBD1 | TRBJ2-3 | TRBV9 | CASSDLRGSVDTQYF | TGTGCCAGCAGCGATCTCAGGGGGTCGGTAGATACGCAGTATTTT
few | - | TRBJ2-3 | TRBV7-6 | CASSFSGATDTQYF | TGTGCCAGCAGCTTTTCGGGGGCCACAGATACGCAGTATTTT
few | TRBD2 | TRBJ2-5 | TRBV12-3/TRBV12-4 | CASSLETSGDGETQYF | TGTGCCAGCAGTTTGGAGACTAGCGGGGATGGCGAGACCCAGTACTTC